The 2 T cell receptor beta chains below were found in one sample sequenced in a study of blood T cell repertoires in COVID-19 (TCRdb year 2020). Receptors were amplified or captured by the immunoSEQ multiplex PCR assay. TCRdb carries this immuneACCESS record with in-frame sequences only. Its versions omit some clonotypes, under half of them owing to an unresolved V gene in the studies checked, with the rest unexplained. The sample yields around 270,000 clones; 80% to 90% were counted once. The ten largest clones capture about 4.3% of the sample. Specimen: PBMCs or T cells enriched from blood (not recorded which). These receptors were obtained from a woman younger than 45 who had recovered from COVID-19.

V is TRBV3-1 (or the pseudogene TRBV3-2) and J is TRBJ2-7; 7 bases fit TRBD2. Germline V gives CDR1 LGHDT, CDR2 YNNKEL (reference sequence). CDR3 size: 20 residues. With V trimmed by 0 bases and J by 3 bases, 20 bases remained unmatched. The CDR3 loop is CASSQEPWEGKTGTLYEQYF. The CDR3, as DNA: TGTGCCAGCAGCCAAGAGCCGTGGGAGGGCAAAACCGGGACCCTCTACGAGCAGTACTTC.

J is TRBJ1-2 and V is TRBV9; no firm D call. The CDR3 contains 13 residues. Germline lookup yields CDR1 SGDLS and CDR2 YYNGEE. The germline V and J ends were trimmed by 4 bases and 8 bases, with 15 bases remaining between them. In DNA form, the CDR3 reads TGTGCCAGCAGCTCTAGCGTGGTCGAGGGCTACACCTTC. Translated: CASSSSVVEGYTF.